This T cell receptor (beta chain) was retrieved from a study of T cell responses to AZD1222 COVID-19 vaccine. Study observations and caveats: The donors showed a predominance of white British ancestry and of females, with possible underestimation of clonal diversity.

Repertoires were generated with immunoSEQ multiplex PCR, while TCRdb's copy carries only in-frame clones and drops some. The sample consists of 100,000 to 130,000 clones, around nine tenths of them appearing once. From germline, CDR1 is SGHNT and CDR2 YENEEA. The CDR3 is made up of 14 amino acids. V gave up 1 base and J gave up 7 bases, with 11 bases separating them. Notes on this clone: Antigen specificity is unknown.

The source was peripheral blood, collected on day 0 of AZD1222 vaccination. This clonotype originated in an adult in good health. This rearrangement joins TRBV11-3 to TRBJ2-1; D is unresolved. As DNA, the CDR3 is TGTGCCAGCAGCTTAGGGCTTCAAAATAATGAGCAGTTCTTC. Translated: CASSLGLQNNEQFF.